Listed below are T cell receptor beta chains from one sample, sequenced in a study of CD8 T cells in ankylosing spondylitis. TCRdb itself ran the 5' RACE reads through MiXCR, one entry per CDR3 protein. The sample lists about 800,000 distinct CDR3 sequences, roughly 10% occurring once. The sequenced material came from blood, either unsorted or a sorted T cell fraction (not recorded which). These receptors all stem from a male donor with ankylosing spondylitis. CDR3s include the opening cysteine and the closing phenylalanine or tryptophan. A D gene is named only where the DNA matches it firmly. The size field is filled for only some rows; it gives once, few, many or a size class.

cdr3_aa cdr3_nt j_call v_call d_call clone_size
CASSLGPGSPYEQYF TGTGCCAGCAGCTTAGGCCCGGGTAGTCCCTACGAGCAGTACTTC TRBJ2-7 TRBV7-2 NA few
CSAREGGTSDVF TGCAGTGCTAGAGAAGGAGGGACCTCGGATGTCTTC TRBJ2-7 TRBV20-1 NA NA
CASRNQGYNSPLHF TGTGCCAGCAGGAACCAGGGGTATAATTCACCCCTCCACTTT TRBJ1-6 TRBV25-1 NA few
CARPGTASYGYTF TGTGCCAGACCGGGGACAGCCTCCTATGGCTACACCTTC TRBJ1-2 TRBV27 TRBD1 many
CAWSVWDRVSYEQYF TGTGCCTGGAGTGTATGGGACAGGGTTTCCTACGAGCAGTACTTC TRBJ2-7 TRBV30 TRBD1 NA
CASSLHGGAFF TGTGCCAGCAGCTTGCACGGGGGGGCTTTCTTT TRBJ1-1 TRBV5-6 NA NA
CASSQEVGASSTYNEQFF TGCGCCAGCAGCCAAGAAGTAGGGGCTAGCAGTACCTACAATGAGCAGTTCTTC TRBJ2-1 TRBV4-3 NA many
CASSQDYRITTDTQYF TGCGCCAGCAGCCAAGACTACCGGATTACAACAGATACGCAGTATTTT TRBJ2-3 TRBV4-3 NA few
CASSLDPGTSGSRDTQYF TGTGCCAGCAGCTTAGATCCTGGGACTAGCGGGAGCAGAGATACGCAGTATTTT TRBJ2-3 TRBV11-2 TRBD2 few
CATSRGGTGGHEQYF TGTGCCACCAGCAGAGGCGGGACAGGGGGCCACGAGCAGTACTTC TRBJ2-7 TRBV15 TRBD1 NA
CASSLEGVLGYGYTF TGTGCCAGCAGCTTAGAAGGTGTGCTAGGCTATGGCTACACCTTC TRBJ1-2 TRBV7-8 NA many
CASSEGPGQAGYGYTF TGTGCCAGCAGTGAGGGTCCGGGACAGGCGGGCTATGGCTACACCTTC TRBJ1-2 TRBV6-4 TRBD1 NA
CSARRGGASYEQYF TGCAGTGCTAGGAGAGGGGGCGCTTCCTACGAGCAGTACTTC TRBJ2-7 TRBV20-1 TRBD1 NA
CASSQYRTGELFF TGTGCCAGCAGCCAATATCGAACCGGGGAGCTGTTTTTT TRBJ2-2 TRBV3-1 NA few
CASSYSLNEKLFF TGCGCCAGCAGCTACAGTTTAAATGAAAAACTGTTTTTT TRBJ1-4 TRBV5-1 NA NA
CSVRLRGNTIYF TGCAGTGTCAGGCTACGCGGAAACACCATATATTTT TRBJ1-3 TRBV20-1 NA few
CSARDSWGGSTDTQYF TGCAGTGCTAGAGACTCCTGGGGCGGTAGCACAGATACGCAGTATTTT TRBJ2-3 TRBV20-1 NA NA
CASTLAGYEQYF TGTGCCAGCACCCTAGCGGGCTACGAGCAGTACTTC TRBJ2-7 TRBV7-2 TRBD2 few
CASTQGGLFSYEQYF TGTGCCAGCACCCAAGGTGGATTATTCTCCTACGAGCAGTACTTC TRBJ2-7 TRBV12-3/TRBV12-4 NA NA
CASSRIVAGGNTGELFF TGTGCCAGCAGCCGTATCGTAGCGGGGGGGAACACCGGGGAGCTGTTTTTT TRBJ2-2 TRBV7-2 TRBD2 few
CAWSEGRGGSYEQYF TGTGCCTGGAGTGAAGGAAGGGGAGGGTCGTACGAGCAGTACTTC TRBJ2-7 TRBV30 TRBD2 NA
CASSLVVGRSTEAFF TGTGCCAGCAGCTTGGTGGTCGGGAGGTCCACTGAAGCTTTCTTT TRBJ1-1 TRBV28 NA few
CASSHPAGGVETQYF TGTGCCAGCAGCCATCCAGCGGGAGGGGTGGAGACCCAGTACTTC TRBJ2-5 TRBV28 TRBD2 NA
CASSSAQETQYF TGTGCCAGCTCATCAGCTCAAGAGACCCAGTACTTC TRBJ2-5 TRBV18 NA few
CASSQAKGYNSPLHF TGTGCCAGCAGCCAAGCTAAAGGGTATAATTCACCCCTCCACTTT TRBJ1-6 TRBV4-2 NA few
CASSQVYQSSYEQYF TGTGCCAGCAGCCAAGTTTACCAGTCCTCCTACGAGCAGTACTTC TRBJ2-7 TRBV4-2 NA few
CSLRDGTYEQYF TGCAGCCTCCGGGACGGGACCTACGAGCAGTACTTC TRBJ2-7 TRBV20-1 NA NA
CASSPNPTGNTEAFF TGTGCCAGCAGCCCCAACCCAACCGGGAACACTGAAGCTTTCTTT TRBJ1-1 TRBV7-9 NA few
CASSPSENTEAFF TGTGCCAGCAGCCCGAGCGAGAACACTGAAGCTTTCTTT TRBJ1-1 TRBV7-6 NA NA
CAITARRGDMNTEAFF TGTGCCATCACCGCCCGGCGGGGTGATATGAACACTGAAGCTTTCTTT TRBJ1-1 TRBV10-3 NA NA
CSASNNYRAKNIQYF TGCAGTGCTAGCAATAATTACCGGGCCAAAAACATTCAGTACTTC TRBJ2-4 TRBV20-1 NA few
CSANRQGNTEAFF TGCAGTGCTAACAGACAGGGGAACACTGAAGCTTTCTTT TRBJ1-1 TRBV20-1 TRBD1 NA
CASSLIPSGANVLTF TGTGCCAGCAGCTTAATTCCCTCTGGGGCCAACGTCCTGACTTTC TRBJ2-6 TRBV7-2 NA few
CSAEGQGRNYGYTF TGCAGTGCTGAGGGACAGGGTAGGAACTATGGCTACACCTTC TRBJ1-2 TRBV20-1 TRBD1 few
CASSLARTASGKLFF TGTGCCAGCAGCTTAGCCCGGACAGCCAGTGGAAAACTGTTTTTT TRBJ1-4 TRBV7-9 NA NA
CSVEGPLYRGLQETQYF TGCAGCGTTGAAGGCCCCCTTTACAGGGGGCTACAGGAGACCCAGTACTTC TRBJ2-5 TRBV29-1 TRBD1 many
CASSVGASMNTEAFF TGTGCCAGCAGTGTAGGCGCGTCTATGAACACTGAAGCTTTCTTT TRBJ1-1 TRBV25-1 NA few
CCARDGVRTVGYGYTF TGCTGTGCTAGAGATGGGGTGAGGACAGTGGGATATGGCTACACCTTC TRBJ1-2 TRBV20-1 NA NA
CATREDRAYEQYF TGTGCCACCAGGGAAGACAGGGCGTACGAGCAGTACTTC TRBJ2-7 TRBV6-6 TRBD1 many
CASSPYRGQPQHF TGTGCCAGCAGTCCTTACAGGGGTCAGCCCCAGCATTTT TRBJ1-5 TRBV12-3/TRBV12-4 TRBD1 many
CASSLGGTNGQPQHF TGTGCCAGCAGTTTGGGGGGGACAAATGGACAGCCCCAGCATTTT TRBJ1-5 TRBV5-8 NA few
CASRDGAGGSTDTQYF TGTGCCAGCAGGGACGGAGCGGGGGGTAGTACAGATACGCAGTATTTT TRBJ2-3 TRBV7-2 TRBD2 NA
CASSYHALQAFF TGTGCCAGCAGCTATCACGCGCTCCAGGCTTTCTTT TRBJ1-1 TRBV7-2 NA NA
CASLGQLNTEAFF TGTGCCAGCTTAGGACAGCTAAACACTGAAGCTTTCTTT TRBJ1-1 TRBV6-1 NA many
CSARPTGNAIDGYTF TGCAGTGCTAGACCAACAGGGAATGCAATCGATGGCTACACCTTC TRBJ1-2 TRBV20-1 NA few
CASSQVAGLTNYGYTF TGCGCCAGCAGCCAAGTTGCAGGGCTCACTAACTATGGCTACACCTTC TRBJ1-2 TRBV4-3 NA NA
CSARDPLRAGYTGELFF TGCAGTGCTAGAGACCCTCTCAGGGCGGGATACACCGGGGAGCTGTTTTTT TRBJ2-2 TRBV20-1 NA many
CAISEGTGALGYGYTF TGTGCCATCAGTGAAGGGACAGGGGCCCTAGGCTATGGCTACACCTTC TRBJ1-2 TRBV10-3 TRBD1 NA
CSARWPGRYNEQFF TGCAGTGCTCGCTGGCCGGGAAGGTACAATGAGCAGTTCTTC TRBJ2-1 TRBV20-1 NA many
CASSTAVNSYEQYF TGTGCCAGCAGCACGGCAGTAAACTCCTACGAGCAGTACTTC TRBJ2-7 TRBV5-5 NA NA
CAISPGVAEAFF TGTGCCATCAGTCCAGGGGTGGCTGAAGCTTTCTTT TRBJ1-1 TRBV10-3 NA many
CASSPRGPGNQPQHF TGTGCCAGCAGTCCGCGCGGCCCCGGCAATCAGCCCCAGCATTTT TRBJ1-5 TRBV27 NA few
CATSRGPQDTQYF TGTGCCACCAGCAGAGGTCCCCAAGATACGCAGTATTTT TRBJ2-3 TRBV15 NA NA
CSAVVQETQYF TGCAGTGCTGTCGTCCAAGAGACCCAGTACTTC TRBJ2-5 TRBV20-1 NA many
CASSYSGDGRPANYGYTF TGTGCCAGCAGTTACTCGGGGGACGGCCGTCCAGCTAACTATGGCTACACCTTC TRBJ1-2 TRBV6-5 NA NA
CAISEKTGSSYEQYF TGTGCCATCAGTGAGAAAACAGGTTCCTCCTACGAGCAGTACTTC TRBJ2-7 TRBV10-3 NA few
CSARLRGRGPIGYTF TGCAGTGCGCGGCTCAGGGGGCGCGGACCCATTGGCTACACCTTC TRBJ1-2 TRBV20-1 TRBD1 NA
CASSLVGATQYF TGTGCCAGCAGCTTAGTAGGAGCGACGCAGTATTTT TRBJ2-3 TRBV11-2 NA NA
CATSDLHTTDTQYF TGTGCCACCAGTGATTTGCATACCACAGATACGCAGTATTTT TRBJ2-3 TRBV24-1 NA few
CASSFEEAGTDTQYF TGCGCCAGCAGCTTTGAGGAGGCGGGCACAGATACGCAGTATTTT TRBJ2-3 TRBV5-1 NA NA